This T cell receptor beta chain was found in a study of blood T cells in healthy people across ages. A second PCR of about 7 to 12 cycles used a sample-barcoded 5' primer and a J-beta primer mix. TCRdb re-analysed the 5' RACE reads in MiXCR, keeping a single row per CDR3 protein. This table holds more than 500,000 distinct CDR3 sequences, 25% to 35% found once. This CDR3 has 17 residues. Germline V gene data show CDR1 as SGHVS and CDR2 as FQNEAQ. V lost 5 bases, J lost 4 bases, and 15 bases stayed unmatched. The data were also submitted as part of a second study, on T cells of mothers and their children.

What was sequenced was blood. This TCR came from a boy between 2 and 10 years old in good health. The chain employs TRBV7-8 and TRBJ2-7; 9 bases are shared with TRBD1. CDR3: CASSPALTGGKWYEQYF. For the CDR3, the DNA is TGTGCCAGCAGCCCCGCTTTGACAGGGGGGAAGTGGTACGAGCAGTACTTC. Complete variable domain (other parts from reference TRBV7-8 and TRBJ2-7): GAGVSQSPRYKVAKRGQDVALRCDPISGHVSLFWYQQALGQGPEFLTYFQNEAQLDKSGLPSDRFFAERPEGSVSTLKIQRTQQEDSAVYLCASSPALTGGKWYEQYFGPGTRLTVT.